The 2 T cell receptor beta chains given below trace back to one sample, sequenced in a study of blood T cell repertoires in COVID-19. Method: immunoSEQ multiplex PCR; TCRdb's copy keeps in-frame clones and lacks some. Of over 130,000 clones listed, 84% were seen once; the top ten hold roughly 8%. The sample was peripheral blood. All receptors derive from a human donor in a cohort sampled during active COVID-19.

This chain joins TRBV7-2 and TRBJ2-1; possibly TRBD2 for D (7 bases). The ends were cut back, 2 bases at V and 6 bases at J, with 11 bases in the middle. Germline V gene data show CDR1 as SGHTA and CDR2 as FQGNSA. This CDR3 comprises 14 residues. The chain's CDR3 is CASSLRGGGNEQFF. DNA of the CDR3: TGTGCCAGCAGCTTAAGGGGGGGCGGCAATGAGCAGTTCTTC.

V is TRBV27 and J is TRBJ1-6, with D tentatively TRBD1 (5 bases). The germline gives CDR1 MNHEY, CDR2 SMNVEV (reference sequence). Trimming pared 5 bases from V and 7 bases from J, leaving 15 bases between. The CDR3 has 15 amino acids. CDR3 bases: TGTGCCAGCAGTGCCCGGACCCAGGGAAATTCACCCCTCCACTTT. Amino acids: CASSARTQGNSPLHF.